These T cell receptor beta chains were read from a single sample in a study of CD8+ T cells in alopecia areata. Only in-frame clones appear in the TCRdb table, and some are missing; sequencing was by immunoSEQ multiplex PCR. Of about 270,000 clones listed, around three fifths are singletons. Sequencing used CD4+ T cells sorted from blood, obtained around week 54, from a patient treated with tofacitinib. These TCRs come from a human donor with alopecia areata. Both conserved end residues are part of each CDR3. The order of the fields is V gene, J gene, clone size, D gene, CDR3 DNA, CDR3 protein. The D gene is left open where the match is weak. Not all rows give a size; the values are once, few, many and, for expanded clones, a class.

>TRBV9|TRBJ2-5|-|-
TGTGCCAGCAGCCCCGGGGTCAAAGAGACCCAGTACTTC
CASSPGVKETQYF
>TRBV27|TRBJ2-5|-|-
TGTGCCAGCAGTTTAGAGGGCAGGGGTGAGACCCAGTACTTC
CASSLEGRGETQYF
>TRBV15|TRBJ2-7|-|-
TGTGCCACCAGCAGAGGTTGGGACGAGCAGTACTTC
CATSRGWDEQYF
>TRBV6-5|TRBJ1-1|-|-
TGTGCCAGCAGTTACTCTGGGGGGAGGGCTGAAGCTTTCTTT
CASSYSGGRAEAFF
>TRBV4-2|TRBJ1-6|many|-
TGTGCCAGCAGCCATAGCAATAATTCACCCCTCCACTTT
CASSHSNNSPLHF
>TRBV9|TRBJ2-1|-|TRBD1
TGTGCCAGCAGCGGCGCCGGGACAGGGGATGACAATGAGCAGTTCTTC
CASSGAGTGDDNEQFF
>TRBV5-1|TRBJ2-3|-|TRBD2
TGCGCCAGCAGCTTGACTAGCGGGAGCACAGATACGCAGTATTTT
CASSLTSGSTDTQYF
>TRBV7-9|TRBJ2-5|-|-
TGTGCCAGCAGCTCCCGGGGCCCGGAGACCCAGTACTTC
CASSSRGPETQYF
>TRBV11-1|TRBJ1-1|-|-
TGTGCCAGCAGCTTGCGACCTGCCGGATCGGCTGAAGCTTTCTTT
CASSLRPAGSAEAFF
>TRBV4-1|TRBJ2-3|-|-
TGCGCCAGCAGCCAAGCAGGCGGGCGCACAGATACGCAGTATTTT
CASSQAGGRTDTQYF
>TRBV25-1|TRBJ1-6|-|-
TGTGCCAGCAGTGGAGCAGGGTATTCACCCCTCCACTTT
CASSGAGYSPLHF
>TRBV30|TRBJ1-2|-|TRBD1
TGTGCCTGGAGTCAGGGGACAGGGGTCTATGGCTACACCTTC
CAWSQGTGVYGYTF
>TRBV30|TRBJ1-5|-|-
TGTGCCTGGAGTGTATCATCAAACAATCAGCCCCAGCATTTT
CAWSVSSNNQPQHF
>TRBV12-5|TRBJ2-3|-|-
TGTGCTAGTGGTTTGGGGGGAGATACGCAGTATTTT
CASGLGGDTQYF
>TRBV25-1|TRBJ2-1|few|-
TGTGCCAGCAGTGCTGGAGGACAGATTCGCAATGAGCAGTTCTTC
CASSAGGQIRNEQFF
>TRBV27|TRBJ1-2|-|-
TGTGCCAGCAGCAACAGTTATGGCTACACCTTC
CASSNSYGYTF
>TRBV6-5|TRBJ2-5|-|-
TGTGCCAGCAGTTACGGAGAGACCCAGTACTTC
CASSYGETQYF
>TRBV7-2|TRBJ2-7|-|TRBD1
TGTGCCAGCAGCCCAGACCCCGGACAGGGCTACGAGCAGTACTTC
CASSPDPGQGYEQYF
>TRBV4-2|TRBJ2-2|once|-
TGTGCCAGCAGCCAAGATCGGAGCCAGAACACCGGGGAGCTGTTTTTT
CASSQDRSQNTGELFF
>TRBV6-5|TRBJ1-2|-|-
TGTGCCAGCAGTAAATCAAGGGCCAACTATGGCTACACCTTC
CASSKSRANYGYTF
>TRBV5-6|TRBJ2-1|-|TRBD1
TGTGCCAGCAGCTTTACCGGGACAGGCTACAATGAGCAGTTCTTC
CASSFTGTGYNEQFF
>TRBV6-5|TRBJ1-1|-|-
TGTGCCAGCAGTTATGCAGAGAACACTGAAGCTTTCTTT
CASSYAENTEAFF
>TRBV29-1|TRBJ2-2|once|TRBD1
TGCAGCGCGGGACAGGCCAAAACCGGGGAGCTGTTTTTT
CSAGQAKTGELFF
>TRBV18|TRBJ1-6|few|-
TGTGCCAGTTCTTCGACCGTTTATTCACCCCTCCACTTT
CASSSTVYSPLHF
>TRBV9|TRBJ1-2|-|-
TGTGCCAGCAGCGTCGCCAGCTCTGGCTATGGCTACACCTTC
CASSVASSGYGYTF
>TRBV29-1|TRBJ1-1|-|-
TGCAGCGTTGGTATTTGGACTGAAGCTTTCTTT
CSVGIWTEAFF
>TRBV6-5|TRBJ2-5|-|TRBD1
TGTGCCAGCAGTCCCCGACAGGGTTGGGAGACCCAGTACTTC
CASSPRQGWETQYF
>TRBV20-1|TRBJ1-2|-|-
TGCAGTGCTAGTACGCCTGGCCACTACACCTTC
CSASTPGHYTF
>TRBV4-2|TRBJ2-2|-|-
TGTGCCAGCAGCCAAGATCAGCGGAACACCGGGGAGCTGTTTTTT
CASSQDQRNTGELFF
>TRBV9|TRBJ1-1|once|-
TGTGCCAGCAGCGTTGAAGTTGACACTGAAGCTTTCTTT
CASSVEVDTEAFF
>TRBV30|TRBJ1-1|-|-
TGTGCCTGGAGTACGGGTCAGCCGAACACTGAAGCTTTCTTT
CAWSTGQPNTEAFF
>TRBV5-6|TRBJ1-1|-|-
TGTGCCAGCAGCGCAACAGGGAGGGACACTGAAGCTTTCTTT
CASSATGRDTEAFF
>TRBV5-1|TRBJ2-3|-|-
TGCGCCAGCAGCTTGGGCATCGAGGATACGCAGTATTTT
CASSLGIEDTQYF
>TRBV7-2|TRBJ2-5|once|TRBD1
TGTGCCAGCAGCCCGAGGACAGGGGGAATAGAGACCCAGTACTTC
CASSPRTGGIETQYF
>TRBV29-1|TRBJ2-5|-|-
TGCAGCGTTGAAAAAGGACCTCGTGGGGTGTACCAAGAGACCCAGTACTTC
CSVEKGPRGVYQETQYF
>TRBV2|TRBJ1-2|-|-
TGTGCCATAATGGACAGTATAGGCGGCTACACCTTC
CAIMDSIGGYTF
>TRBV15|TRBJ1-5|few|-
TGTGCCACCAGCGCTGACGCCTCCAATCAGCCCCAGCATTTT
CATSADASNQPQHF
>TRBV30|TRBJ2-2|-|-
TGTGCCTGGAGTACCGGCCCCACCGGGGAGCTGTTTTTT
CAWSTGPTGELFF
>TRBV19|TRBJ1-1|few|-
TGTGCCAGCGCGGCCTCCGGGGCCAGAAACGCTGAAGCTTTCTTT
CASAASGARNAEAFF
>TRBV29-1|TRBJ1-2|few|TRBD1
TGCAGCGTTGAAGGGGACAGGCTTAGAACAAGTAACTATGGCTACACCTTC
CSVEGDRLRTSNYGYTF
>TRBV6-5|TRBJ2-7|once|-
TGTGCCAGCAAATTTGGATACGGGAACGAGCAGTACTTC
CASKFGYGNEQYF
>TRBV27|TRBJ1-2|-|-
TGTGCCAGCAGTTTAGTCCCGCTTCGAGACCCTGGCTACACCTTC
CASSLVPLRDPGYTF
>TRBV29-1|TRBJ2-1|-|-
TGCAGCATACCGGGACCTAGCTCCTACAATGAGCAGTTCTTC
CSIPGPSSYNEQFF
>TRBV7-2|TRBJ2-7|-|-
TGTGCCAGCAGCCCGTCGACACTAACCTACGAGCAGTACTTC
CASSPSTLTYEQYF
>TRBV29-1|TRBJ2-7|-|-
TGCAGCGTTGAAAGGGGTAGCGAGCAGTACTTC
CSVERGSEQYF
>TRBV7-3|TRBJ1-5|few|-
TGTGCCAGCAGCTCGGGATTAGGCAATCAGCCCCAGCATTTT
CASSSGLGNQPQHF